These 19 T cell receptor beta chains originate from one sample sequenced in a study of cytotoxic CD8 clonotypes in ibrutinib-treated CLL. Clones were read by immunoSEQ multiplex PCR, and TCRdb kept only the in-frame ones, dropping some. The profile shows 250,000 or so clones, roughly 70% of them singletons. This material consisted of PBMCs, taken after 24 months of ibrutinib treatment. Every receptor here comes from a human donor with chronic lymphocytic leukemia.

In its sample, this clone was seen a few times. The J gene is TRBJ2-7, the V gene TRBV11-2; weak D call: TRBD2 (5 bases). Trimming cost V 7 bases and J 9 bases, with 16 bases left between them. Looked up from germline, CDR1 is SGHAT and CDR2 is FQNNGV. The CDR3 is 12 amino acids. The CDR3 nucleotides are TGTGCCAGCACCTCCCGGGGAGTCGGGCAGTACTTC. Translated, it gives CASTSRGVGQYF. Full variable domain (remainder filled in from reference TRBV11-2 and TRBJ2-7): EAGVAQSPRYKIIEKRQSVAFWCNPISGHATLYWYQQILGQGPKLLIQFQNNGVVDDSQLPKDRFSAERLKGVDSTLKIQPAKLEDSAVYLCASTSRGVGQYFGPGTRLTVT.

V is TRBV25-1 and J is TRBJ1-4; D might be TRBD1 (6 bases). Trimming removed 4 bases at V and 7 bases at J, with 13 bases between. Germline assignment: CDR1 MGHDK and CDR2 SYGVNS. The CDR3 is made up of 14 amino acids. CDR3 nucleotide sequence: TGTGCCAGCAGTGTGGAGGGGGGTAGTGAAAAACTGTTTTTT. Its protein product is CASSVEGGSEKLFF.

V and J are TRBV18 and TRBJ2-3; possible D gene TRBD1, 5 bases. Germline assignment: CDR1 KGHSH and CDR2 LQKENI. The ends were cut back, 2 bases at V and 3 bases at J, with 18 bases in the middle. The CDR3 covers 17 residues. The DNA of the CDR3 is TGTGCCAGCTCACCAAACTTCCGGCAGGGTGGGACAGATACGCAGTATTTT. It translates to CASSPNFRQGGTDTQYF.

This clone turned up a few times. This chain connects TRBV4-2 to TRBJ1-2; D is possibly TRBD1 (6 bases). The CDR3 length is 16 residues. Germline V gives CDR1 LGHNA, CDR2 YNFKEQ. The ends were cut back, 0 bases at V and 4 bases at J, with 15 bases in the middle. The CDR3 bases are TGTGCCAGCAGCCAAGAATTAACAGGGCAAGGCTATGGCTACACCTTC. This sequence encodes CASSQELTGQGYGYTF.

The chain couples TRBV7-9 to TRBJ2-7, with D tentatively TRBD1 (6 bases). Trimming pared 5 bases from V and 2 bases from J, leaving 16 bases between. In germline, CDR1 is SEHNR, CDR2 FQNEAQ (reference sequence). The CDR3 length is 15 residues. CDR3 sequence (DNA): TGTGCCAGCAGCCCCGGACAGAGGGTTCCCTACGAGCAGTACTTC. It yields the protein CASSPGQRVPYEQYF.

The chain is built from TRBV5-1 and TRBJ2-7; D gene ambiguous. The CDR3 extends over 14 amino acids. Germline CDR1 reads SGHRS; CDR2 reads YFSETQ. The germline V and J ends were trimmed by 0 bases and 3 bases, with 10 bases remaining between them. CDR3 protein: CASSLATTNYEQYF. The CDR3 DNA reads as TGCGCCAGCAGCTTGGCCACCACGAACTACGAGCAGTACTTC.

This chain uses TRBV19 with TRBJ1-1; D not certain. From germline, CDR1 is LNHDA and CDR2 SQIVND (reference sequence). Trimming removed 6 bases at V and 0 bases at J, with 8 bases between. The CDR3 extends over 13 amino acids. The CDR3 sequence is CASSPTLNTEAFF. The CDR3 DNA reads TGTGCCAGTAGCCCGACGTTGAACACTGAAGCTTTCTTT.

V gene TRBV4-1 combines with J gene TRBJ2-7; D unclear. V shed 4 bases and J shed 0 bases, with 10 bases lying between them. This CDR3 is built from 14 residues. The germline CDR1 and CDR2 sequences are MGHRA and YSYEKL. This chain's CDR3 is CASSPEWDSYEQYF. The DNA of the CDR3 is TGCGCCAGCAGCCCTGAATGGGACTCCTACGAGCAGTACTTC.

This chain joins TRBV29-1 and TRBJ1-2, with D perhaps matching TRBD1 (5 bases). Trimming cost V 5 bases and J 8 bases, with 21 bases left between them. The CDR3 is 14 amino acids. The germline CDR1 and CDR2 sequences are SQVTM and ANQGSEA. The CDR3 reads CSVHRGVRVEGYTF. DNA for the CDR3: TGCAGCGTTCATCGGGGGGTCAGGGTGGAAGGCTACACCTTC.

The chain joins TRBV29-1 to TRBJ1-1; D unclear. V dropped 5 bases and J dropped 1 base, with 23 bases sitting between them. The CDR3 is 17 amino acids. Germline CDR1 reads SQVTM; CDR2 reads ANQGSEA. Here the CDR3 reads CSVLSPGPLPWNTEAFF. CDR3 in DNA: TGCAGCGTTCTTTCGCCAGGTCCATTGCCTTGGAACACTGAAGCTTTCTTT.

V gene TRBV29-1 combines with J gene TRBJ2-5; D may be TRBD1 (6 bases). This CDR3 has 11 residues. Trimming removed 7 bases from V and 3 bases from J, with 9 bases in between. Germline CDR1 SQVTM, CDR2 ANQGSEA. The CDR3 DNA reads TGCAGCGGGGGGCGGGAAGAGACCCAGTACTTC. This codes for CSGGREETQYF.

The rearrangement uses TRBV27 and TRBJ2-2, with D uncertain. Germline V gene data show CDR1 as MNHEY and CDR2 as SMNVEV (reference sequence). V dropped 2 bases and J dropped 7 bases, with 8 bases sitting between them. The CDR3 is 13 residues long. This chain's CDR3 is CASSLGSGGELFF. In nucleotides, the CDR3 is TGTGCCAGCAGTTTAGGGTCGGGCGGGGAGCTGTTTTTT.

The V call is TRBV19, the J call TRBJ2-3; TRBD2 is a possible D gene (6 bases). The CDR3 covers 13 residues. Germline V CDR1 and CDR2: LNHDA, SQIVND (reference sequence). Trimming stripped 6 bases from V and 4 bases from J, with 11 bases between. This CDR3 is CASRPTGADTQYF. The CDR3 bases are TGTGCCAGTAGACCCACGGGGGCAGATACGCAGTATTTT.

The genes are TRBV7-3 and TRBJ2-2, with TRBD2 matching 8 bases. Germline values: CDR1 SGHTA, CDR2 FQGTGA. This CDR3 is 16 amino acids long. Trimming at V came to 4 bases and at J to 6 bases, leaving 10 bases not matched to a gene. The CDR3 loop reads CASSSGTSVVAGELFF. CDR3 DNA sequence: TGTGCCAGCAGCTCCGGGACTAGTGTAGTCGCCGGGGAGCTGTTTTTT.

This chain links TRBV28 with TRBJ1-2; D remains ambiguous. V was shortened by 6 bases and J by 4 bases, with 6 bases between the two germline ends. The CDR3 has 11 residues. Germline CDR1 MDHEN, CDR2 SYDVKM. As DNA, the CDR3 is TGTGCCAGCAGACGGAGCTATGGCTACACCTTC. Protein product: CASRRSYGYTF.

This chain's CDR3 is CASSSGTPYEQYF. The CDR3 DNA reads as TGCGCCAGCAGTTCCGGGACTCCATACGAGCAGTACTTC. This rearrangement joins TRBV5-1 to TRBJ2-7; the D gene is possibly TRBD2 (6 bases). V gave up 5 bases and J gave up 4 bases, with 13 bases separating them. The V gene's germline CDR1 is SGHRS and CDR2 YFSETQ. CDR3 size: 13 residues.

This sequence joins TRBV12-2 and TRBJ1-3. TRBV12-2 is noted as a pseudogene. This CDR3 is built from 19 residues. The CDR3 DNA sequence: TGTGCAAGTCGCCATAGTATTGCTTTGACTGGCGGACCCGGAAACACCATATATTTT. Amino acids: CASRHSIALTGGPGNTIYF.

This chain joins TRBV9 and TRBJ2-1, with TRBD2 matching over 9 bases. The CDR3 length is 17 residues. Unmatched junction bases numbered 10, after V lost 4 bases and J lost 2 bases. Germline CDR1 and CDR2: SGDLS and YYNGEE. The CDR3 protein is CASSPSSGRFAYNEQFF. CDR3 nucleotides: TGTGCCAGCAGCCCTTCGAGCGGGAGGTTCGCCTACAATGAGCAGTTCTTC.

This sequence joins TRBV11-2 and TRBJ2-2; D is ambiguous. Trimming took off 5 bases at V and 6 bases at J, with 10 bases between the two ends. CDR1 SGHAT and CDR2 FQNNGV come from the germline V gene. The CDR3 loop spans 13 amino acids. CDR3 in amino acids: CASSPRDPGELFF. The CDR3, as DNA: TGTGCCAGCAGCCCACGTGATCCCGGGGAGCTGTTTTTT.